These 27 T cell receptor beta chains share one sample of origin, sequenced in a study of somatic mutations in cytotoxic T cells in rheumatoid arthritis (dated by TCRdb to 2017 to 2019). The library was built by means of the immunoSEQ multiplex PCR assay. TCRdb mirrors the immuneACCESS table, restricted to in-frame sequences. Some clones are absent from its copies; in checked studies, under half trace to an unresolved V gene, and the reason for the others is unknown. The sample table records tens of thousands of clones; around 83% of these occur just once. The top ten constitute about 19% of the sample. Sequencing was performed on CD8+ T cells sorted from blood. The receptors derive from a woman in her forties or fifties in good health.

This clone appeared a few times. The chain recombines TRBV4-1 with TRBJ1-6, with D perhaps matching TRBD1 (5 bases). Trimming took 0 bases from V and 14 from J, leaving 14 bases between them. Germline assignment: CDR1 MGHRA and CDR2 YSYEKL. The CDR3 sequence is 14 residues long. CDR3 nucleotides: TGCGCCAGCAGCCAAGATAGGGCGGGGACTGCCCTCCACTTT. This sequence encodes CASSQDRAGTALHF.

This sequence joins TRBV6-5 and TRBJ1-1, with D possibly matching TRBD1 (5 bases). The V end was cut by 0 bases, the J end by 0 bases, with 8 bases between. The germline V gene encodes CDR1 MNHEY and CDR2 SVGAGI. This CDR3 is 15 amino acids long. DNA of the CDR3: TGTGCCAGCAGTTACTCTTCAGGGCTGAACACTGAAGCTTTCTTT. Encoded protein: CASSYSSGLNTEAFF.

The V gene is TRBV27, the J gene TRBJ2-3; D uncertain. Germline values: CDR1 MNHEY, CDR2 SMNVEV (reference sequence). This CDR3 is built from 14 residues. Trimming left V 3 bases short and J 5 bases short, with 12 bases between. CDR3 protein: CASSFYGNQDTQYF. DNA for the CDR3: TGTGCCAGCAGTTTTTATGGCAACCAAGATACGCAGTATTTT.

This clone was seen only once. The V and J genes are TRBV19 and TRBJ1-1, with 7 bases aligning to TRBD1. Per the germline V gene, CDR1 is LNHDA and CDR2 is SQIVND (reference sequence). The CDR3 is made up of 14 amino acids. Trimming at V came to 1 base and at J to 6 bases, leaving 5 bases not matched to a gene. In DNA, the CDR3 is TGTGCCAGTAGTATAGGACAGGGCATGGCTGAAGCTTTCTTT. Encoded protein: CASSIGQGMAEAFF. Full variable domain (missing parts from reference TRBV19 and TRBJ1-1): DGGITQSPKYLFRKEGQNVTLSCEQNLNHDAMYWYRQDPGQGLRLIYYSQIVNDFQKGDIAEGYSVSREKKESFPLTVTSAQKNPTAFYLCASSIGQGMAEAFFGQGTRLTVV.

This clone has only one observation. The final CDR3 position lacks the conserved phenylalanine or tryptophan, pointing to a likely read error. It is unclear where the CDR3 begins or ends on the DNA, so no DNA is shown, and the CDR3 is as TCRdb lists it. The genes are TRBV4-1 and TRBJ1-2. The CDR3 is made up of 9 amino acids, end residues included. Germline CDR1 and CDR2: MGHRA and YSYEKL. The CDR3 loop reads CASSQPYLR.

The chain recombines TRBV6-5 with TRBJ1-3, with D tentatively TRBD1 (5 bases). Deletions cut 5 bases from V and 6 bases from J, with 17 bases between. The CDR3 extends over 15 amino acids. The V gene's germline CDR1 is MNHEY and CDR2 SVGAGI. The CDR3 protein is CASSPKSTGENTIYF. CDR3 sequence (DNA): TGTGCCAGCAGTCCAAAAAGCACAGGAGAAAACACCATATATTTT.

The chain couples TRBV6-5 to TRBJ2-1; perhaps TRBD1 as D (6 bases). Germline lookup yields CDR1 MNHEY and CDR2 SVGAGI. Trimming removed 6 bases from V and 4 bases from J, with 13 bases in between. The CDR3 has 14 residues. CDR3 protein: CASSPRDTYNEQFF. The CDR3 nucleotides are TGTGCCAGCAGCCCCCGGGACACATACAATGAGCAGTTCTTC.

Concerning this clone itself: An end of the junction does not agree with germline; a read error may underlie this. The chain recombines TRBV4-1 with TRBJ1-1, with D possibly being TRBD1 (6 bases). The V gene's germline CDR1 is MGHRA and CDR2 YSYEKL. The CDR3 length is 15 residues. This CDR3 reads CASSQDTATGFPPVF. The CDR3 DNA is TGCGCCAGCAGCCAAGATACAGCGACAGGATTCCCCCCGGTGTTT.

This clone was recorded once. This chain links TRBV9 with TRBJ1-5; weak D call: TRBD1 (5 bases). The V and J ends lost 1 base and 6 bases respectively, with 8 bases between them. The CDR3 has 13 residues. In germline, CDR1 is SGDLS, CDR2 YYNGEE. Here the CDR3 reads CASSVRGGQPQHF. The CDR3 nucleotides read TGTGCCAGCAGCGTACGGGGCGGTCAGCCCCAGCATTTT.

This clone was seen a single time. The rearrangement joins TRBV5-5 to TRBJ2-5, with a possible D match to TRBD2 (5 bases). From germline, CDR1 is SGHKS and CDR2 YYEKEE (reference sequence). Trimming shortened V by 0 bases and J by 5 bases, and 8 bases separated the two germline ends. The CDR3 contains 13 residues. CDR3 DNA sequence: TGTGCCAGCAGCTTGGCTAGCCCGGAGACCCAGTACTTC. Its translation: CASSLASPETQYF.

V usage is TRBV6-5 and J usage is TRBJ2-5, with D possibly being TRBD2 (5 bases). Germline CDR1 reads MNHEY; CDR2 reads SVGAGI. The CDR3 totals 12 residues. Trimming took 3 bases from V and 4 from J, leaving 6 bases between them. CDR3 in amino acids: CASSYGGETQYF. CDR3 sequence (DNA): TGTGCCAGCAGTTATGGAGGAGAGACCCAGTACTTC.

The chain is built from TRBV29-1 and TRBJ2-5; no clear D. V lost 4 bases and J 5 bases, leaving 2 bases between the germline ends. Germline V gene data show CDR1 as SQVTM and CDR2 as ANQGSEA. CDR3 size: 9 residues. CDR3 amino acids: CSVGETQYF. DNA of the CDR3: TGCAGCGTTGGGGAGACCCAGTACTTC.

The chain recombines TRBV4-3 with TRBJ1-2; a weak D match, TRBD1 (5 bases). Deletions cut 0 bases from V and 1 base from J, with 6 bases between. The CDR3 has 14 residues. Germline V CDR1 and CDR2: LGHNA, YSLEER. CDR3 amino acids: CASSQDRGNYGYTF. CDR3 DNA sequence: TGCGCCAGCAGCCAAGATAGGGGTAACTATGGCTACACCTTC.

V usage is TRBV14 and J usage is TRBJ1-2; D unresolved. The V end lost 1 base, the J end lost 1 base, and 4 bases lay between the germline ends. Germline CDR1 SGHDN, CDR2 FVKESK. The CDR3 sequence is 13 residues long. The CDR3 loop is CASSQVSNYGYTF. DNA for the CDR3: TGTGCCAGCAGCCAAGTTAGTAACTATGGCTACACCTTC.

V and J are TRBV9 and TRBJ1-1, with TRBD1 matching 7 bases. Germline V gene data show CDR1 as SGDLS and CDR2 as YYNGEE. V shed 7 bases, J shed 6 bases, and the junction held 9 bases outside the gene matches. The CDR3 spans 13 residues. The DNA for the CDR3 is TGTGCCAGCGGCAGGGGGTTGAGCGCTGAAGCTTTCTTT. It codes for CASGRGLSAEAFF.

The rearrangement links TRBV7-9 to TRBJ2-1; D is unclear. Germline CDR1 reads SEHNR; CDR2 reads FQNEAQ (reference sequence). V lost 3 bases, J lost 2 bases, and 14 bases lay in between. The CDR3 spans 16 residues. CDR3 region: CASSFDARSPYNEQFF. The CDR3 DNA follows: TGTGCCAGCAGCTTCGATGCCCGTTCCCCCTACAATGAGCAGTTCTTC.

This clone was seen a handful of times. The gene calls are TRBV19 and TRBJ1-1, with 9 bases identical to TRBD1. The germline gives CDR1 LNHDA, CDR2 SQIVND (reference sequence). J gave up 8 bases and V 3 bases, and 1 base lay outside the gene matches. The CDR3 totals 12 residues. The CDR3, as DNA: TGTGCCAGTAGTATGGGGACAGGGGAAGCTTTCTTT. Amino acid sequence: CASSMGTGEAFF. The full variable domain, rest sourced from reference TRBV19 and TRBJ1-1, is DGGITQSPKYLFRKEGQNVTLSCEQNLNHDAMYWYRQDPGQGLRLIYYSQIVNDFQKGDIAEGYSVSREKKESFPLTVTSAQKNPTAFYLCASSMGTGEAFFGQGTRLTVV.

This sequence joins TRBV11-2 and TRBJ2-1; no firm D call. V lost 5 bases and J lost 9, with 26 bases in between. CDR3 length: 17 amino acids. CDR1 and CDR2 (germline): SGHAT, FQNNGV. CDR3 amino acids: CASSPPMVSLFASEQFF. The CDR3 region has the DNA TGTGCCAGCAGCCCGCCTATGGTTAGTTTGTTTGCTAGTGAGCAGTTCTTC.

The V and J genes are TRBV7-2 and TRBJ2-3; 10 nucleotides agree with TRBD2. The CDR3 extends over 15 amino acids. The V gene's germline CDR1 is SGHTA and CDR2 FQGNSA. V shed 3 bases and J 0 bases; nucleotides not matched to a gene: 0. The CDR3 spells CASSFSGGSTDTQYF. In nucleotides, the CDR3 is TGTGCCAGCAGCTTTAGCGGGGGGAGCACAGATACGCAGTATTTT.

This clone has only a few counts. The chain has TRBV13 and TRBJ2-7, with 8 bases identical to TRBD1. Germline V gene data show CDR1 as PRHDT and CDR2 as FYEKMQ (reference sequence). Trimming cost V 2 bases and J 3 bases; bases outside gene matches: 3. This CDR3 region has 14 residues. CDR3 sequence reads: CASSLRDRSYEQYF. The CDR3 DNA reads as TGTGCCAGCAGCTTACGGGACAGGAGCTACGAGCAGTACTTC. Full variable domain (outside the CDR3, taken from reference TRBV13 and TRBJ2-7): AAGVIQSPRHLIKEKRETATLKCYPIPRHDTVYWYQQGPGQDPQFLISFYEKMQSDKGSIPDRFSAQQFSDYHSELNMSSLELGDSALYFCASSLRDRSYEQYFGPGTRLTVT.

The CDR3 protein is CASSLLFYGGRTEQGTQYF. Here the CDR3 DNA reads TGTGCCAGCAGCTTATTGTTTTATGGGGGGCGGACGGAACAAGGTACGCAGTATTTT. The chain combines TRBV11-2 with TRBJ2-3; perhaps D is TRBD1 or TRBD2 (6 bases each). CDR1 and CDR2 from the germline V gene are SGHAT and FQNNGV. V was pared by 2 bases and J by 8 bases, with 29 bases between. The length of the CDR3 is 19 residues.

This clone came up a few times. The CDR3 sequence is CASSLGGLEEQYV. CDR3 nucleotide sequence: TGTGCCAGCAGCTTGGGGGGGCTAGAGGAGCAGTACGTC. The rearrangement joins TRBV7-9 to TRBJ2-7; tentatively, D is TRBD2 (7 bases). CDR1 and CDR2 (germline): SEHNR, FQNEAQ (reference sequence). V was trimmed by 3 bases and J by 7 bases, leaving 13 bases between them. There are 13 residues in the CDR3.

This chain uses TRBV27 with TRBJ2-7; D gene unclear. The CDR3 runs 13 residues. The germline V gene has CDR1 MNHEY and CDR2 SMNVEV (reference sequence). Trimming stripped 5 bases from V and 1 base from J, with 9 bases between. CDR3 protein: CASSRTESYEQYF. The CDR3 DNA follows: TGTGCCAGCAGTAGGACGGAGTCCTACGAGCAGTACTTC.

The chain has TRBV19 and TRBJ1-1; possible D gene TRBD1, 6 bases. Trimming removed 4 bases from V and 5 bases from J, with 23 bases in between. The germline V gene encodes CDR1 LNHDA and CDR2 SQIVND (reference sequence). This CDR3 spans 17 amino acids. This CDR3 is CASSRPGDAQGKTEAFF. CDR3 in DNA: TGTGCCAGTAGTAGGCCTGGGGACGCGCAGGGGAAGACTGAAGCTTTCTTT.

V is TRBV7-2 and J is TRBJ2-4; D unresolved. CDR3 length equals 16 residues. Per the germline V gene, CDR1 is SGHTA and CDR2 is FQGNSA. Trimming left V 4 bases short and J 7 bases short, with 20 bases between. The CDR3 region is CASSSISYPPHNIQYF. The CDR3 DNA reads as TGTGCCAGCAGCTCCATCAGTTACCCCCCCCACAACATTCAGTACTTC.

The V and J genes are TRBV7-9 and TRBJ1-3; D ambiguous. V gave up 0 bases and J gave up 3 bases, with 0 bases separating them. Germline V gives CDR1 SEHNR, CDR2 FQNEAQ (reference sequence). This CDR3 is 12 amino acids long. The CDR3, as DNA: TGTGCCAGCAGCTTAGCTGGAAACACCATATATTTT. As protein: CASSLAGNTIYF.

The V and J genes are TRBV6-6 and TRBJ1-4; possibly TRBD1 for D (5 bases). The V end was cut by 5 bases, the J end by 6 bases, with 13 bases between. This CDR3 contains 14 residues. Germline CDR1 reads MNHNY; CDR2 reads SVGAGI (reference sequence). The CDR3 DNA reads TGTGCCAGCAGTGGGGGAGGGGAGCATGAAAAACTGTTTTTT. This translates into CASSGGGEHEKLFF.